This T cell receptor beta chain was sequenced for a study of Graves' ophthalmopathy and Graves' hyperthyroidism. Background on the study: Before any treatment was given, at initial diagnosis, peripheral blood was collected.

This clonotype was detected many times. Its antigen is not known. Researchers took RNA transcripts and amplified TCR beta CDR3 regions from them. Second-round multiplex PCR came after a first-round RT-PCR that employed HTBI primers. MiXCR, run by TCRdb on the multiplex PCR reads, gives a single entry per CDR3 protein. The data hold 680,000 or so distinct CDR3 sequences, with approximately 22% observed a single time. Broader study findings: Most thyroid clonotypes with frequency above 0.001 were detected in blood too.

V was clipped by 3 bases and J by 1 base, with 12 bases between them. CDR1 SGHTA and CDR2 FQGNSA come from the germline V gene. The CDR3 sequence is 15 residues long. The sequencing sample was made of peripheral blood. V usage is TRBV7-2 and J usage is TRBJ1-1; a weak D match, TRBD1 (5 bases). This sequence originates from a woman younger than 35 with stable Graves' hyperthyroidism. Some clones in this sample may be carry-over from other donors' samples. In DNA, the CDR3 is TGTGCCAGCAGCTTTAAAGGGGAGGCGAACACTGAAGCTTTCTTT. Amino acid sequence: CASSFKGEANTEAFF.